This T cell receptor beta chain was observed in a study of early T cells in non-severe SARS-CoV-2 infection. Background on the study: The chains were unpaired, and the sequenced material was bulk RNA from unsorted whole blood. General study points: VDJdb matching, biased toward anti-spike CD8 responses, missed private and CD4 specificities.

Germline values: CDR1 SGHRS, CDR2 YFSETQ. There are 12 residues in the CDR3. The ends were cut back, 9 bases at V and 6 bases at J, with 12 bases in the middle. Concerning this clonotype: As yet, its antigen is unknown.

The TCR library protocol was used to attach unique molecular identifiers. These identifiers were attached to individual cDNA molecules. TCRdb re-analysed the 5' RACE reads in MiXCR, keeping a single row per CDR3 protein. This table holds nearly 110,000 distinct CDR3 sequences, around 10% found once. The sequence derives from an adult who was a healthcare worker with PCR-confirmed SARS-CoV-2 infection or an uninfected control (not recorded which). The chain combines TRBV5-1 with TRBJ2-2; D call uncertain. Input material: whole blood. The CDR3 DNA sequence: TGCGCCACCCGACCTCCGGCCGGGGAGCTGTTTTTT. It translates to CATRPPAGELFF.